The clone carrying this T cell receptor (beta chain) was counted at least ten times. Antigen unknown. V shed 3 bases and J shed 3 bases, with 10 bases lying between them. The germline V gene encodes CDR1 SGHRS and CDR2 YFSETQ. The length of the CDR3 is 13 residues. The CDR3 regions of TCR beta were amplified from RNA transcripts. TCR CDR3 underwent first-round RT-PCR with the HTBI primer set. TCRdb itself ran the multiplex PCR reads through MiXCR, one entry per CDR3 protein. The data contain fewer than 750,000 distinct CDR3 sequences, about 14% of them seen just once; the ten biggest clones take up roughly an eighth. This sample stems from a study of T cells in Graves' hyperthyroidism and ophthalmopathy. Uncontrolled infection, other autoimmune disease, pregnancy or lactation barred patients from enrollment. The PBMCs were taken from approximately 9 ml of fresh peripheral blood. Notes on the study in general: Model output signaled ophthalmopathy a median 6.5 months ahead of onset. Blood also carried most thyroid clonotypes expanded above 0.001.

The V call is TRBV5-1, the J call TRBJ2-7; D is perhaps TRBD2 (6 bases). This clonotype was obtained from a woman in her fifties or sixties with Graves' ophthalmopathy. Material: blood. CDR3 region: CASSWTTNYEQYF. The CDR3 nucleotides read TGCGCCAGCAGCTGGACTACAAACTACGAGCAGTACTTC.